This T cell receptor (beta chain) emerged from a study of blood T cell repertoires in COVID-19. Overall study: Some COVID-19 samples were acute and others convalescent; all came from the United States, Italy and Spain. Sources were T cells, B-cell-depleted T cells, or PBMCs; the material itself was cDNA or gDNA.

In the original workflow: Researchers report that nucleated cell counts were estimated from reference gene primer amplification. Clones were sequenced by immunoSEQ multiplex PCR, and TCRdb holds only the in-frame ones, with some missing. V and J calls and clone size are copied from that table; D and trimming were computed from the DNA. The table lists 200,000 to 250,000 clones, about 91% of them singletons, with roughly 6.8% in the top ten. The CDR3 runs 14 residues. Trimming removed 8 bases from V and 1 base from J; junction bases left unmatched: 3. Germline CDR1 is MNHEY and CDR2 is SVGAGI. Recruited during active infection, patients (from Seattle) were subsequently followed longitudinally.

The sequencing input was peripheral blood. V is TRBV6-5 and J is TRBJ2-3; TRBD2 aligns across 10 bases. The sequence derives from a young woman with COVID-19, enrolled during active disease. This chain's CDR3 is CASHLAGGTDTQYF. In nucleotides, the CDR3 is TGTGCCAGCCACCTAGCGGGGGGCACAGATACGCAGTATTTT.